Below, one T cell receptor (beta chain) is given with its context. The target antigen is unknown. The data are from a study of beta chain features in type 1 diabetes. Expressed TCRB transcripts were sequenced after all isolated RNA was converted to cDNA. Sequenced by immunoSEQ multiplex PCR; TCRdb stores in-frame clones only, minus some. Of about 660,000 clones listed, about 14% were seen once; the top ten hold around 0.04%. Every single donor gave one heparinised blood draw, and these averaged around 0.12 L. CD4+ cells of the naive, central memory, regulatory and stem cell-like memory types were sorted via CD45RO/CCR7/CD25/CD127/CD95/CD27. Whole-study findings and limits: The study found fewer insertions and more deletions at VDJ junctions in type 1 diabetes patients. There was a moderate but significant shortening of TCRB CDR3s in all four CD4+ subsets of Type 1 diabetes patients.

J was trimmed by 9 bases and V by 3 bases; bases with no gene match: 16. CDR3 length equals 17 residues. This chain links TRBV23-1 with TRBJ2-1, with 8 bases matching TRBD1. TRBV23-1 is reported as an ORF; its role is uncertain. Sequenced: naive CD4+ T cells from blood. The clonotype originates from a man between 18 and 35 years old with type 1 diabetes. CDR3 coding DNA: TGCGCCAGCAGTCACCGACAGGGGAATTTAGGTCTCAGTGAGCAGTTCTTC. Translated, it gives CASSHRQGNLGLSEQFF.